This is a list of T cell receptor beta chains from one sample in a study of blood T cell repertoires in COVID-19. Using immunoSEQ multiplex PCR, the repertoire was profiled, and TCRdb retains in-frame clones only, with some absent. The sample carries more than 65,000 clones, roughly 80% recorded once. Specimen: peripheral blood. The receptors derive from a man aged 55 to 70 with active or convalescent COVID-19. The CDR3 runs from the conserved cysteine through the conserved F or W. Each record gives: V gene, clone size, D gene, J gene, CDR3 DNA, CDR3 protein. A D gene is named only where the DNA matches it firmly. The size of a clone is reported for some rows only, either as once, few or many, or as a class for expanded clones.

v_call: TRBV5-1; clone_size: -; d_call: TRBD1; j_call: TRBJ2-3; cdr3_nt: TGCGCCAGCAGCTTGGGAGACAGGGAAACAGATACGCAGTATTTT; cdr3_aa: CASSLGDRETDTQYF
v_call: TRBV25-1; clone_size: -; d_call: -; j_call: TRBJ2-5; cdr3_nt: TGTGCCAGCAGTGAATCAGGAAGTCTCCAAGAGACCCAGTACTTC; cdr3_aa: CASSESGSLQETQYF
v_call: TRBV5-5; clone_size: -; d_call: TRBD2; j_call: TRBJ2-1; cdr3_nt: TGTGCCAGCAGCTTGGGGCTAGCGGGGGGGTACCCATACAATGAGCAGTTCTTC; cdr3_aa: CASSLGLAGGYPYNEQFF
v_call: TRBV6-5; clone_size: -; d_call: TRBD1; j_call: TRBJ2-7; cdr3_nt: TGTGCCAGCAGTTACTCGGACAGGGGATTCTACGAGCAGTACTTC; cdr3_aa: CASSYSDRGFYEQYF
v_call: TRBV5-6; clone_size: few; d_call: TRBD2; j_call: TRBJ2-3; cdr3_nt: TGTGCCAGCAGCTTGGGACTAGCGGGGGGGCCTGTGACAGATACGCAGTATTTT; cdr3_aa: CASSLGLAGGPVTDTQYF
v_call: TRBV7-2; clone_size: -; d_call: -; j_call: TRBJ1-3; cdr3_nt: TGTGCCAGCAGCTTAGGGAGGCCTCCCTCTGGAAACACCATATATTTT; cdr3_aa: CASSLGRPPSGNTIYF
v_call: TRBV7-2; clone_size: -; d_call: TRBD1; j_call: TRBJ1-2; cdr3_nt: TGTGCCAGCAGCTTGGGACAGAGAAGGTATGGCTACACCTTC; cdr3_aa: CASSLGQRRYGYTF
v_call: TRBV19; clone_size: -; d_call: TRBD1; j_call: TRBJ2-7; cdr3_nt: TGTGCCAGTACGACCGGGACAGGGATTTCGTACGAGCAGTACTTC; cdr3_aa: CASTTGTGISYEQYF
v_call: TRBV4-3; clone_size: once; d_call: TRBD1; j_call: TRBJ1-2; cdr3_nt: TGCGCCAGCACCTTATCGGGGGACAGCCCTCTCTATAGTGGCTACACCTTC; cdr3_aa: CASTLSGDSPLYSGYTF
v_call: TRBV24-1; clone_size: -; d_call: -; j_call: TRBJ2-5; cdr3_nt: TGTGCCACCAGTGATTCCACAGGGTACGGAGAGACCCAGTACTTC; cdr3_aa: CATSDSTGYGETQYF
v_call: TRBV5-4; clone_size: -; d_call: TRBD1; j_call: TRBJ1-5; cdr3_nt: TGTGCCAGCAGGACGACCTTACAGGGACAGTCGAACCGGAATCAGCCCCAGCATTTT; cdr3_aa: CASRTTLQGQSNRNQPQHF
v_call: TRBV4-1; clone_size: -; d_call: -; j_call: TRBJ1-6; cdr3_nt: TGCGCCAGCAGCCAAGTGGGAGGGAATTCACCCCTCCACTTT; cdr3_aa: CASSQVGGNSPLHF
v_call: TRBV2; clone_size: -; d_call: TRBD2; j_call: TRBJ2-2; cdr3_nt: TGTGCCAGCAGACTTTCTAGCGGTAACACCGGGGAGCTGTTTTTT; cdr3_aa: CASRLSSGNTGELFF
v_call: TRBV11-2; clone_size: -; d_call: TRBD1; j_call: TRBJ2-1; cdr3_nt: TGTGCCACCGACAGGGGGGGTGGTCGGAATGAGCAGTTCTTC; cdr3_aa: CATDRGGGRNEQFF
v_call: TRBV30; clone_size: -; d_call: -; j_call: TRBJ1-6; cdr3_nt: TGTGCCGCCGGCGCTGGGGCCAGGAGCTCCTATAATTCACCCCTCCACTTT; cdr3_aa: CAAGAGARSSYNSPLHF
v_call: TRBV7-3; clone_size: few; d_call: TRBD1; j_call: TRBJ2-2; cdr3_nt: TGTGCCAGCAGCCGCCGAAGGGACAGGAAAGTCACCGGGGAGCTGTTTTTT; cdr3_aa: CASSRRRDRKVTGELFF
v_call: TRBV18; clone_size: -; d_call: -; j_call: TRBJ2-7; cdr3_nt: TGTGCCAGCTCACCACCGAGCGGCTTCAGGGGCGGATCCTACGAGCAGTACTTC; cdr3_aa: CASSPPSGFRGGSYEQYF
v_call: TRBV6-6; clone_size: -; d_call: TRBD1; j_call: TRBJ1-5; cdr3_nt: TGTGCCAGCAGCCCCGGACAGGGCTTGCAGCCCCAGCATTTT; cdr3_aa: CASSPGQGLQPQHF
v_call: TRBV2; clone_size: -; d_call: TRBD2; j_call: TRBJ2-2; cdr3_nt: TGTGCCAGCAGTGGAATAGCGGGGGGTTACACCGGGGAGCTGTTTTTT; cdr3_aa: CASSGIAGGYTGELFF
v_call: TRBV6-1; clone_size: -; d_call: -; j_call: TRBJ2-5; cdr3_nt: TGTGCCAGCAGTGAAGGCCAGAAAGAGACCCAGTACTTC; cdr3_aa: CASSEGQKETQYF